This entry lists 17 T cell receptor beta chains sequenced from one sample in a study of blood T cell repertoires in COVID-19. Libraries were prepared by immunoSEQ multiplex PCR; TCRdb keeps only in-frame clonotypes and omits some of them. The sample contains some 300,000 clones, 88% of which appear only once. Material: PBMCs or T cells enriched from blood (not recorded which). The receptors shown here come from a woman aged 30 to 39 who had recovered from COVID-19.

The V gene is TRBV19, the J gene TRBJ2-7, with 8 bases fitting TRBD1. Losses at the gene ends were 6 bases for V and 6 bases for J; bases not matched to a gene: 13. Looked up from germline, CDR1 is LNHDA and CDR2 is SQIVND (reference sequence). The CDR3 is made up of 15 amino acids. CDR3 residues: CASRQSVLTGGEQYF. CDR3 nucleotides: TGTGCCAGTAGGCAGTCTGTTTTAACAGGGGGCGAGCAGTACTTC. Combining the CDR3 with reference TRBV19 and TRBJ2-7 gives the whole variable domain DGGITQSPKYLFRKEGQNVTLSCEQNLNHDAMYWYRQDPGQGLRLIYYSQIVNDFQKGDIAEGYSVSREKKESFPLTVTSAQKNPTAFYLCASRQSVLTGGEQYFGPGTRLTVT.

This chain uses TRBV13 with TRBJ2-5; D remains unclear. Trimming removed 0 bases from V and 3 bases from J, with 5 bases in between. Germline V CDR1 and CDR2: PRHDT, FYEKMQ (reference sequence). The CDR3 is 13 residues long. The CDR3 DNA reads TGTGCCAGCAGCTTAGGCCGCGAAGAGACCCAGTACTTC. This gives the protein CASSLGREETQYF.

The gene calls are TRBV9 and TRBJ2-2, with a tentative D call TRBD1 (5 bases). V was trimmed by 0 bases and J by 3 bases, leaving 12 bases between them. Germline CDR1 SGDLS, CDR2 YYNGEE. This CDR3 contains 16 residues. The CDR3 region has the DNA TGTGCCAGCAGCGTAGAATCAGGGCCCTACACCGGGGAGCTGTTTTTT. Amino acids: CASSVESGPYTGELFF.

V gene TRBV30 combines with J gene TRBJ1-1; tentatively, D is TRBD1 (5 bases). Trimming took 5 bases from V and 5 from J, leaving 15 bases between them. The CDR3 has 13 amino acids. The V gene's germline CDR1 is GTSNPN and CDR2 SVGIG (reference sequence). CDR3 sequence: CAWRPGGGTEAFF. The CDR3 nucleotides read TGTGCCTGGCGCCCGGGGGGGGGAACTGAAGCTTTCTTT.

The rearrangement uses TRBV27 and TRBJ2-3, with TRBD2 identical over 10 bases. Unmatched junction bases numbered 19, after V lost 0 bases and J lost 1 base. This CDR3 is built from 22 residues. Germline V gene sequence: CDR1 MNHEY, CDR2 SMNVEV (reference sequence). In DNA form, the CDR3 reads TGTGCCAGCAGTTTATCCTCCTCTAGGGCTAGCGGGGGCGCCCGGGGCACAGATACGCAGTATTTT. It is translated as CASSLSSSRASGGARGTDTQYF.

The gene calls are TRBV10-1 and TRBJ2-5; D might be TRBD1 (5 bases). The V and J ends lost 4 bases and 4 bases respectively, with 10 bases between them. This CDR3 has 13 amino acids. Germline CDR1 and CDR2: WNHNN and SYGVQD (reference sequence). In nucleotides, the CDR3 is TGCGCCAGCAGTGGGGGCATACTAGAGACCCAGTACTTC. Its protein is CASSGGILETQYF.

The rearrangement uses TRBV15 and TRBJ2-3; the D gene is possibly TRBD2 (5 bases). Trimming left V 0 bases short and J 2 bases short, with 9 bases between. CDR3 length: 15 amino acids. The germline gives CDR1 LNHNV, CDR2 YYDKDF (reference sequence). CDR3 residues: CATSRERVNTDTQYF. CDR3 DNA: TGTGCCACCAGCAGAGAGAGGGTGAACACAGATACGCAGTATTTT.

The J gene is TRBJ1-3, the V gene TRBV3-1 (or the pseudogene TRBV3-2), with 8 bases matching TRBD1. CDR1 is LGHDT and CDR2 is YNNKEL in the germline V gene (reference sequence). The CDR3 has 17 amino acids. The V and J ends lost 2 bases and 0 bases, in that order; junction bases with no gene match: 6. Here the CDR3 DNA reads TGTGCCAGCAGCCAATTCTCACAGGGGGTCTCTGGAAACACCATATATTTT. This codes for CASSQFSQGVSGNTIYF.

The chain couples TRBV28 to TRBJ2-3; 9 nucleotides agree with TRBD2. The V gene end was trimmed by 5 bases and the J gene end by 0 bases; junction bases not matched to a gene: 6. The germline CDR1 and CDR2 sequences are MDHEN and SYDVKM. The CDR3 is 16 amino acids. The CDR3 protein is CASSPSGDSSTDTQYF. CDR3 nucleotide sequence: TGTGCCAGCAGTCCTAGCGGGGATTCTAGCACAGATACGCAGTATTTT. The variable domain in full, with the rest retrieved from reference TRBV28 and TRBJ2-3, is DVKVTQSSRYLVKRTGEKVFLECVQDMDHENMFWYRQDPGLGLRLIYFSYDVKMKEKGDIPEGYSVSREKKERFSLILESASTNQTSMYLCASSPSGDSSTDTQYFGPGTRLTVL.

This sequence joins TRBV5-1 and TRBJ2-1; 7 bases match TRBD2. The germline V gene encodes CDR1 SGHRS and CDR2 YFSETQ. V was pared by 5 bases and J by 5 bases, with 4 bases of the junction left unmatched. The CDR3 has 13 residues. CDR3 loop: CASRSGENNEQFF. CDR3 DNA sequence: TGCGCCAGCAGGAGCGGGGAAAACAATGAGCAGTTCTTC.

The chain is built from TRBV5-1 and TRBJ2-3; the D gene is possibly TRBD1 (5 bases). The V and J ends lost 0 bases and 0 bases respectively, with 11 bases between them. Germline V gene sequence: CDR1 SGHRS, CDR2 YFSETQ. This CDR3 contains 16 residues. This chain's CDR3 is CASSLVGWGSTDTQYF. For the CDR3, the DNA is TGCGCCAGCAGCTTGGTGGGTTGGGGCAGCACAGATACGCAGTATTTT.

Of note for this clone: This sample also contains other DNA sequences that code for the same CDR3. The V and J genes are TRBV7-3 and TRBJ1-6, with 7 positions matching TRBD1. The germline CDR1 and CDR2 sequences are SGHTA and FQGTGA. V shed 1 base and J 9 bases; nucleotides not matched to a gene: 0. The CDR3 has 13 amino acids. CDR3 nucleotide sequence: TGTGCCAGCAGCTTAAGACAGGGTTCACCCCTCCACTTT. It specifies CASSLRQGSPLHF.

V is TRBV28 and J is TRBJ1-1; no clear D. Germline-derived CDR1 and CDR2 are MDHEN and SYDVKM. The V end lost 5 bases, the J end lost 5 bases, and 15 bases lay between the germline ends. The CDR3 runs 14 residues. CDR3 nucleotide sequence: TGTGCCAGCAGTCCAGGTCCCGCTCTTACTGAAGCTTTCTTT. Translated: CASSPGPALTEAFF.

The chain carries TRBV5-1 and TRBJ1-3; D is uncertain. Germline V lookup: CDR1 SGHRS, CDR2 YFSETQ. Deletions cut 2 bases from V and 6 bases from J, with 15 bases between. The length of the CDR3 is 15 residues. The CDR3 nucleotides are TGCGCCAGCAGCTTTACGACACCTTCGGAAAACACCATATATTTT. This encodes CASSFTTPSENTIYF.

This sequence joins TRBV10-3 and TRBJ1-2; TRBD1 agrees at 9 bases. With V trimmed by 3 bases and J by 4 bases, 9 bases remained unmatched. The germline V gene has CDR1 ENHRY and CDR2 SYGVKD. The CDR3 sequence is 16 residues long. The CDR3 loop is CAISDSQGAPSYGYTF. The CDR3 DNA sequence: TGTGCCATCAGTGATTCACAGGGGGCGCCTTCCTATGGCTACACCTTC.

The chain has TRBV5-6 and TRBJ2-7; D gene uncertain. This CDR3 comprises 15 residues. Germline CDR1 reads SGHDT; CDR2 reads YYEEEE. V lost 2 bases and J lost 0, with 12 bases in between. DNA of the CDR3: TGTGCCAGCAGCTTCCCCCTTGATAGCTCCTACGAGCAGTACTTC. This codes for CASSFPLDSSYEQYF.

The chain employs TRBV2 and TRBJ2-7; tentative D call: TRBD2 (6 bases). CDR3 length: 13 amino acids. CDR1 SNHLY and CDR2 FYNNEI come from the germline V gene. The V and J ends lost 5 bases and 4 bases respectively, with 12 bases between them. The CDR3 spells CASSPRELYEQYF. The CDR3 region has the DNA TGTGCCAGCAGTCCCCGGGAGTTATACGAGCAGTACTTC.